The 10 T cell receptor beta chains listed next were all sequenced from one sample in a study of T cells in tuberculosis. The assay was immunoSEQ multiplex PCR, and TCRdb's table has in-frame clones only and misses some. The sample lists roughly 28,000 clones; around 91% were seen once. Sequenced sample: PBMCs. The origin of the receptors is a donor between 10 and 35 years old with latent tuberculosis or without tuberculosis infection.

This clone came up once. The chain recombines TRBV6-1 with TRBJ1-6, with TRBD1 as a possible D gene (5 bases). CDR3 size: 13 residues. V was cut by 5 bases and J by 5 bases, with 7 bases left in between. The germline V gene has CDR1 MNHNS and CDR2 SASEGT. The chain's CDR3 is CASSLGDNSPLHF. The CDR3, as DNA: TGTGCCAGCAGTTTAGGGGATAATTCACCCCTCCACTTT.

The CDR3 DNA reads TGTGCCAGCAGTTCCGTAGCGGGTGGCACAGATACGCAGTATTTT. It encodes CASSSVAGGTDTQYF. The chain couples TRBV6-4 to TRBJ2-3; 7 nucleotides agree with TRBD2. The CDR3 extends over 15 amino acids. The V and J ends lost 5 bases and 1 base, in that order; junction bases with no gene match: 6. In germline, CDR1 is MRHNA, CDR2 SNTAGT.

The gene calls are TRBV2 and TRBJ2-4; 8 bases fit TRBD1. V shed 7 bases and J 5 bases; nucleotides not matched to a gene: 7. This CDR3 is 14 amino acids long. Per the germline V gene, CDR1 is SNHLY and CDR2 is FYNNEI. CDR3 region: CASKWTGTENIQYF. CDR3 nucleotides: TGTGCCAGCAAATGGACAGGGACTGAAAACATTCAGTACTTC.

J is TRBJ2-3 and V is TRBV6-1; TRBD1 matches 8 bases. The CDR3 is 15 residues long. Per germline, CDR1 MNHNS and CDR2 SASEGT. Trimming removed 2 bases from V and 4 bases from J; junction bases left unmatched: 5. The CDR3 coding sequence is TGTGCCAGCAGTGAAATGGACAGGGTAGCAGATACGCAGTATTTT. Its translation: CASSEMDRVADTQYF.

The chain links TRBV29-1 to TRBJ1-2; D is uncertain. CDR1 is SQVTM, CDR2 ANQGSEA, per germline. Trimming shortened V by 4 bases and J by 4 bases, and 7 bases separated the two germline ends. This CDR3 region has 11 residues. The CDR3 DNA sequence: TGCAGCGTTGGGGCACCCTATGGCTACACCTTC. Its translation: CSVGAPYGYTF.

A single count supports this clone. The CDR3, as DNA: TGTGCCACCACCCGGACAGGGGCCAACACCATATATTTT. The encoded protein is CATTRTGANTIYF. The chain links TRBV28 to TRBJ1-3, with 9 positions matching TRBD1. The CDR3 has 13 amino acids. Germline loops: CDR1 MDHEN, CDR2 SYDVKM. Trimming took 10 bases from V and 7 from J; bases not matched to a gene: 8.

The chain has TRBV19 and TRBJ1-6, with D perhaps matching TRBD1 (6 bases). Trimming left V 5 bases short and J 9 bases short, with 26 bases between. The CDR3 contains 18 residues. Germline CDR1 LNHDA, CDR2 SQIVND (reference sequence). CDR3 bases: TGTGCCAGTAGTCACGCTCCGGACAGACCCCTACCGGGTTCACCCCTCCACTTT. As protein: CASSHAPDRPLPGSPLHF.

Written as DNA, the CDR3 is TGTGCCAGCAGTGAGCTAGCGGGGGTACAAGAGACCCAGTACTTC. The encoded protein is CASSELAGVQETQYF. The genes are TRBV2 and TRBJ2-5; TRBD2 aligns across 10 bases. CDR1 and CDR2 from the germline V gene are SNHLY and FYNNEI. J was trimmed by 2 bases and V by 3 bases; bases with no gene match: 3. The CDR3 has 15 residues. Full variable domain (rest looked up from reference TRBV2 and TRBJ2-5): EPEVTQTPSHQVTQMGQEVILRCVPISNHLYFYWYRQILGQKVEFLVSFYNNEISEKSEIFDDQFSVERPDGSNFTLKIRSTKLEDSAMYFCASSELAGVQETQYFGPGTRLLVL.

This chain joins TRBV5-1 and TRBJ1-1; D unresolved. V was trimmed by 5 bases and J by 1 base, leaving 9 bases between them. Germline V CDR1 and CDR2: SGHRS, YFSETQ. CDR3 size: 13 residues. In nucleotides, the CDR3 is TGCGCCAGCAGTGTCGAAGCGAACACTGAAGCTTTCTTT. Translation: CASSVEANTEAFF.

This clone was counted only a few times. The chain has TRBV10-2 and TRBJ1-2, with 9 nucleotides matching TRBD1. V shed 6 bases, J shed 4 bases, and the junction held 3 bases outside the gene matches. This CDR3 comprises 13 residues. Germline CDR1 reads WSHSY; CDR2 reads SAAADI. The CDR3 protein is CASSGGQGYGYTF. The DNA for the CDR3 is TGCGCCAGCAGCGGGGGACAGGGCTATGGCTACACCTTC.